The subject of this entry is one TCR beta chain. Its antigen is as yet unknown. The entry originates in a study of shared clonotypes between healthy human individuals. Whole-study findings and limits: Depth of sequencing was expected to influence donor clonotype sharing.

V shed 2 bases and J 7 bases; nucleotides not matched to a gene: 9. Germline lookup yields CDR1 SGHRS and CDR2 YFSETQ. The length of the CDR3 is 14 residues. Produced via immunoSEQ multiplex PCR; TCRdb's table is partial and in-frame only. This sample has hundreds of thousands of clones, with about 76% found just once. The J gene is TRBJ2-7, the V gene TRBV5-1; 7 positions match TRBD2. The sample consisted of PBMCs. This TCR was recovered from a woman in her thirties or forties in good health. Some clones in this sample may be carry-over from other donors' samples. CDR3 amino acids: CASSFPSGEGEQYF. In DNA, the CDR3 is TGCGCCAGCAGCTTTCCTAGCGGAGAAGGGGAGCAGTACTTC.